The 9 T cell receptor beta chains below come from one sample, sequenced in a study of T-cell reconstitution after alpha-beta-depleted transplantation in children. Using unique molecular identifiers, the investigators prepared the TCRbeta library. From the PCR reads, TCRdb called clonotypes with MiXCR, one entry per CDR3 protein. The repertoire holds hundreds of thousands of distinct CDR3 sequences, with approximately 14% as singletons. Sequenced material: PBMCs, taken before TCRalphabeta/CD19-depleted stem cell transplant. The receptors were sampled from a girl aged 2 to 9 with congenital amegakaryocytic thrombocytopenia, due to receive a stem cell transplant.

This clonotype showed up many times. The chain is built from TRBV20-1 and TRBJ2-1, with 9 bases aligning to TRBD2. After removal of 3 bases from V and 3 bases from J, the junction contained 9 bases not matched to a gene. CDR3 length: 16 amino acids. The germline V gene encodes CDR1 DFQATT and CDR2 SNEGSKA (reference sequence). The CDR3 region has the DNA TGCAGTGCTAGTTCGATGCTAGCGGGATACTACAATGAGCAGTTCTTC. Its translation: CSASSMLAGYYNEQFF.

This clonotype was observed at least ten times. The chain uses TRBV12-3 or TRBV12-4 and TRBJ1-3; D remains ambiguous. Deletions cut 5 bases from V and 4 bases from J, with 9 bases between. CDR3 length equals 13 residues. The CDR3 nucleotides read TGTGCCAGCAGTGCATACGGGGGAAACACCATATATTTT. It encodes CASSAYGGNTIYF.

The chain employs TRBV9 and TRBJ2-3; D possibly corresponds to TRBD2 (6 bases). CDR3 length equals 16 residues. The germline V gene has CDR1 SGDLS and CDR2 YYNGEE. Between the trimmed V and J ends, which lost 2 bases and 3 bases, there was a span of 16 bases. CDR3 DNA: TGTGCCAGCAGCGTTACCTCAGCGGGCGGAACAGATACGCAGTATTTT. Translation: CASSVTSAGGTDTQYF.

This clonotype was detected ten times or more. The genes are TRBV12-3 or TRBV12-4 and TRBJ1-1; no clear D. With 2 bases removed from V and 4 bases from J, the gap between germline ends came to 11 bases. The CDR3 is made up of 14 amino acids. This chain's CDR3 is CASSLFTLRTEAFF. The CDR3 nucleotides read TGTGCCAGCAGTTTATTCACCCTTCGCACTGAAGCTTTCTTT.

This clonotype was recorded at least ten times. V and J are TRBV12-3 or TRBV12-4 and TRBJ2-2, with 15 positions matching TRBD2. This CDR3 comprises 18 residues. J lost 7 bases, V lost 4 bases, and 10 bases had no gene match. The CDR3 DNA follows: TGTGCCAGCAGTTCCTCAGGACTAGCGGGAGGGTCGGTCGGGGAGCTGTTTTTT. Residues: CASSSSGLAGGSVGELFF.

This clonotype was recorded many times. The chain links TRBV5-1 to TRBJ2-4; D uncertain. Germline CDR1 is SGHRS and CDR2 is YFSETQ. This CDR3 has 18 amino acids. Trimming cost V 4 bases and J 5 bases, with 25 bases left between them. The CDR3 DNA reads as TGCGCCAGCAGCCCGCATCAGGCACACTCCGTGACGGAAAACATTCAGTACTTC. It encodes CASSPHQAHSVTENIQYF.

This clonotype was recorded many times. CDR3: CASSLHTNNNEQFF. DNA of the CDR3: TGTGCCAGCAGCCTGCACACAAACAACAATGAGCAGTTCTTC. The rearrangement joins TRBV7-2 to TRBJ2-1; D remains unclear. CDR1 SGHTA and CDR2 FQGNSA come from the germline V gene. V lost 5 bases and J 5 bases, leaving 13 bases between the germline ends. The CDR3 has 14 amino acids. The full variable domain, its missing parts supplied by reference TRBV7-2 and TRBJ2-1, is GAGVSQSPSNKVTEKGKDVELRCDPISGHTALYWYRQSLGQGLEFLIYFQGNSAPDKSGLPSDRFSAERTGGSVSTLTIQRTQQEDSAVYLCASSLHTNNNEQFFGPGTRLTVL.

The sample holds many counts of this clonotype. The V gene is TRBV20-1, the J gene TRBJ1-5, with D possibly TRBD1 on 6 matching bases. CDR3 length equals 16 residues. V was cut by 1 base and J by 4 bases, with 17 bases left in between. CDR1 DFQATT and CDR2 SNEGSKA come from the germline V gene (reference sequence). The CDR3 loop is CSARASRGLDNQPQHF. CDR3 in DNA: TGCAGTGCTAGAGCCTCTCGGGGGCTGGATAATCAGCCCCAGCATTTT.

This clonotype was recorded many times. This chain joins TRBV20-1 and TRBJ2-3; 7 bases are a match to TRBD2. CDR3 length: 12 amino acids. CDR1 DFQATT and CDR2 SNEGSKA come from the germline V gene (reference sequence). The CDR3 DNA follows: TGCAGCGGGGGGTCGGGCGAAGATACGCAGTATTTT. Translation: CSGGSGEDTQYF.